The 27 T cell receptor beta chains in this list originate from one sample, sequenced in a study of human T cells and chemical hapten exposure (dated by TCRdb to the early 2020s). What this sample's time point label stands for: patch test 1, 2 weeks after DPC sensitization. The sample's treatment or condition label is to be understood as: therapeutic diphenylcyclopropenone sensitization with weekly scalp DPC. Receptor libraries were prepared by RACE. Reads for this sample came from a NextSeq 500. TCRdb reprocessing: public reads trimmed at Q25 with fastp, clones called with MiXCR, in-frame beta chains kept. Each record represents a unique CDR3 protein, reported with the most common genes and DNA among its rows. This sample gives 95,000 to 130,000 distinct CDR3 sequences in total; 9.5% to 13% of them show up just once. The biggest ten clones account for roughly 1.5% of the sample. The sample in question was whole blood, obtained in connection with sensitization to the hapten diphenylcyclopropenone (DPC). The source of these receptors is a woman between 45 and 65 years old with alopecia areata. Some clones in this sample may be carry-over from other donors' samples.

This clonotype was observed at least ten times. The chain recombines TRBV12-2 with TRBJ1-4; TRBD1, the table's D call, was not compared with the DNA. TRBV12-2 has pseudogene status. The CDR3 is 14 amino acids. The CDR3 sequence: CASRLFGPGEKLFF. CDR3 DNA: TGTGCAAGTCGCTTGTTCGGGCCGGGGGAAAAACTGTTTTTT.

The V call is TRBV7-2, the J call TRBJ2-1; D is unresolved. V dropped 4 bases and J dropped 7 bases, with 11 bases sitting between them. CDR3 length: 13 residues. CDR1 is SGHTA and CDR2 is FQGNSA in the germline V gene. The CDR3 bases are TGTGCCAGCAGCTCCCCATCGTGGAATGAGCAGTTCTTC. Translated, it gives CASSSPSWNEQFF.

In this sample, this clonotype turned up a few times. V gene TRBV4-2 combines with J gene TRBJ1-5; no reliable D call. The CDR3 extends over 15 amino acids. Germline CDR1 is LGHNA and CDR2 is YNFKEQ. Between the trimmed V and J ends, which lost 4 bases and 5 bases, there was a span of 15 bases. The CDR3 is CASSPHFEGYQPQHF. CDR3 in DNA: TGTGCCAGCAGCCCCCATTTCGAGGGTTATCAGCCCCAGCATTTT.

There are a few counts of this clonotype. CDR3 residues: CASSRKGGVGEAFF. The CDR3 coding sequence is TGTGCCAGCAGCCGTAAGGGGGGAGTCGGTGAAGCTTTCTTT. J is TRBJ1-1 and V is TRBV3-1, with a weak D call TRBD1 (6 bases). V lost 4 bases and J lost 7, with 16 bases in between. Germline V gives CDR1 LGHDT, CDR2 YNNKEL (reference sequence). The length of the CDR3 is 14 residues.

This clonotype was seen a handful of times. The chain employs TRBV4-2 and TRBJ1-1, with D hard to call. Deletions cut 4 bases from V and 5 bases from J, with 11 bases between. This CDR3 has 13 amino acids. Looked up from germline, CDR1 is LGHNA and CDR2 is YNFKEQ. The CDR3 protein is CASSLQIETEAFF. DNA of the CDR3: TGTGCCAGCAGCCTACAAATCGAGACTGAAGCTTTCTTT.

This chain joins TRBV28 and TRBJ2-7; no clear D. CDR1 is MDHEN, CDR2 SYDVKM, per germline. The CDR3 loop spans 12 amino acids. The V and J ends lost 6 bases and 6 bases respectively, with 12 bases between them. The CDR3 is CASRSNSGEQYF. For the CDR3, the DNA is TGTGCCAGCAGGTCCAATTCCGGCGAGCAGTACTTC.

About this clonotype: A much larger clone lies one base from this, so it may be a read error. This chain joins TRBV6-5 and TRBJ1-6; no clear D gene. The V and J ends lost 2 bases and 5 bases respectively, with 10 bases between them. CDR3 length: 15 amino acids. CDR1 and CDR2 (germline): MNHEY, SVGAGI. The chain's CDR3 is CASSYPGKDNSPLHF. The CDR3 bases are TGTGCCAGCAGTTACCCGGGGAAGGATAATTCACCCCTCCACTTT.

This clonotype was seen at least ten times. The CDR3 DNA reads TGTGCCAGCAGCGGTGCAGGGTTGCTCAAGGAGACCCAGTACTTC. Translation gives CASSGAGLLKETQYF. This chain links TRBV7-7 with TRBJ2-5; D is possibly TRBD1 (5 bases). V was cut by 5 bases and J by 5 bases, with 18 bases left in between. The CDR3 sequence is 15 residues long. Germline lookup yields CDR1 SSHAT and CDR2 FNYEAQ (reference sequence).

The chain has TRBV28 and TRBJ1-5; 8 bases line up with TRBD1. Germline-derived CDR1 and CDR2 are MDHEN and SYDVKM. This CDR3 has 16 residues. V shed 5 bases and J 4 bases; nucleotides not matched to a gene: 10. DNA for the CDR3: TGTGCCAGCAGTCCCAGGGGGCTCGGGAATAATCAGCCCCAGCATTTT. The encoded protein is CASSPRGLGNNQPQHF.

The chain couples TRBV12-3 or TRBV12-4 to TRBJ2-1; D perhaps matches TRBD1 (6 bases). V lost 6 bases to trimming and J lost 12 bases, with 18 bases between them. There are 13 residues in the CDR3. CDR3 in DNA: TGTGCCAGCAGCCCCATACAGGGCAGTGTGCAGTTCTTC. Its translation is CASSPIQGSVQFF.

This clonotype was found a few times. The chain is built from TRBV18 and TRBJ2-7; 11 bases map to TRBD2. The CDR3 has 14 residues. CDR1 is KGHSH, CDR2 LQKENI, per germline. With V trimmed by 3 bases and J by 8 bases, 6 bases remained unmatched. CDR3 sequence: CASSPTSGDTKQYF. The CDR3 DNA reads as TGTGCCAGCTCACCGACTAGCGGGGATACCAAGCAGTACTTC.

This clonotype was counted a few times. As the CDR3 is not closed by the conserved phenylalanine or tryptophan, this likely results from a read error. The DNA is left out, because the CDR3 cannot be placed on it with certainty; the CDR3 is given as TCRdb lists it. This CDR3 is CASVRPSGTG. This chain links TRBV21-1 with TRBJ1-1; TRBD1, the table's D call, was not compared with the DNA. TRBV21-1 is reported as a pseudogene. The CDR3 adds up to 10 amino acids, both ends counted.

This clonotype was counted at least ten times. The CDR3 DNA is TGTGCCATCCAATCGGAGGGTAGGAATGAGCAGTTCTTC. Its protein product is CAIQSEGRNEQFF. The V and J genes are TRBV7-9 and TRBJ2-1; D is perhaps TRBD2 (6 bases). Looked up from germline, CDR1 is SEHNR and CDR2 is FQNEAQ (reference sequence). Trimming stripped 10 bases from V and 7 bases from J, with 17 bases between. CDR3 length: 13 residues.

This clonotype was detected many times. The chain couples TRBV12-3 or TRBV12-4 to TRBJ1-3, with TRBD1 matching over 9 bases. V lost 5 bases and J lost 2; bases outside the gene matches: 7. This CDR3 region has 16 residues. CDR3 in DNA: TGTGCCAGCAGTCCGGGACAGGGAAAGCCTGGAAACACCATATATTTT. The encoded protein is CASSPGQGKPGNTIYF.

In its sample, this clonotype was seen many times. V gene TRBV14 combines with J gene TRBJ1-6; 7 nucleotides match TRBD1. The CDR3 is 15 residues long. The V gene's germline CDR1 is SGHDN and CDR2 FVKESK. After removal of 1 base from V and 6 bases from J, the junction contained 3 bases not matched to a gene. The CDR3 here is CASSQGGTANSPLHF. Written as DNA, the CDR3 is TGTGCCAGCAGCCAAGGCGGGACAGCTAATTCACCCCTCCACTTT. Using reference TRBV14 and TRBJ1-6 for the parts outside the CDR3, the full variable domain is EAGVTQFPSHSVIEKGQTVTLRCDPISGHDNLYWYRRVMGKEIKFLLHFVKESKQDESGMPNNRFLAERTGGTYSTLKVQPAELEDSGVYFCASSQGGTANSPLHFGNGTRLTVT.

This clonotype was seen repeatedly, ten times or more. The chain is built from TRBV6-2 or TRBV6-3 and TRBJ2-1; D tentatively reads TRBD1 or TRBD2 (7 bases each). The length of the CDR3 is 15 residues. Trimming cost V 6 bases and J 1 base, with 13 bases left between them. Germline lookup yields CDR1 MNHEY and CDR2 SVGEGT. The CDR3 DNA sequence: TGTGCCAGCAGGGCGCAGGGGGGGTCCTACAATGAGCAGTTCTTC. It codes for CASRAQGGSYNEQFF.

V and J are TRBV7-8 and TRBJ2-7; D is perhaps TRBD1 (5 bases). The V end was cut by 5 bases, the J end by 3 bases, with 14 bases between. The CDR3 totals 14 residues. In germline, CDR1 is SGHVS, CDR2 FQNEAQ. This CDR3 is CASSPRVSGYEQYF. CDR3 bases: TGTGCCAGCAGCCCCAGGGTATCGGGCTACGAGCAGTACTTC.

The gene calls are TRBV5-1 and TRBJ1-1, with D perhaps TRBD1 (6 bases). CDR1 SGHRS and CDR2 YFSETQ come from the germline V gene. The CDR3 length is 15 residues. Trimming shortened V by 2 bases and J by 2 bases, and 13 bases separated the two germline ends. CDR3 in amino acids: CASSLKTGINTEAFF. CDR3 coding DNA: TGCGCCAGCAGCTTAAAGACAGGAATTAACACTGAAGCTTTCTTT. Looking up the rest from reference TRBV5-1 and TRBJ1-1 gives the full variable domain: KAGVTQTPRYLIKTRGQQVTLSCSPISGHRSVSWYQQTPGQGLQFLFEYFSETQRNKGNFPGRFSGRQFSNSRSEMNVSTLELGDSALYLCASSLKTGINTEAFFGQGTRLTVV.

This clonotype was recorded a few times. The chain recombines TRBV28 with TRBJ1-4; D remains unclear. Trimming took 0 bases from V and 8 from J, leaving 7 bases between them. Germline values: CDR1 MDHEN, CDR2 SYDVKM. The CDR3 is 13 residues long. The CDR3 is CASSLWVGEKLFF. CDR3 DNA sequence: TGTGCCAGCAGTTTATGGGTAGGCGAAAAACTGTTTTTT.

Comment on this clonotype: Relative to the germline gene, one junction end is altered; a read error may explain this. V gene TRBV29-1 combines with J gene TRBJ1-4; weak D call: TRBD1 (6 bases). The germline V gene has CDR1 SQVTM and CDR2 ANQGSEA. This CDR3 has 16 residues. The CDR3 protein is CSVELGQSFRGERLFF. DNA for the CDR3: TGCAGCGTTGAATTGGGCCAGAGCTTCAGGGGTGAAAGACTGTTTTTT.

The chain is built from TRBV20-1 and TRBJ1-5; no clear D. CDR1 is DFQATT and CDR2 is SNEGSKA in the germline V gene (reference sequence). V was shortened by 6 bases and J by 3 bases, with 12 bases between the two germline ends. This CDR3 contains 13 residues. CDR3 loop: CSAHGILNQPQHF. The DNA for the CDR3 is TGCAGTGCCCACGGGATTCTCAATCAGCCCCAGCATTTT.

In its sample, this clonotype was seen a few times. The rearrangement joins TRBV2 to TRBJ1-5, with D tentatively TRBD1 (6 bases). Trimming left V 7 bases short and J 7 bases short, with 11 bases between. Germline CDR1 and CDR2: SNHLY and FYNNEI. CDR3 length equals 12 residues. The CDR3 coding sequence is TGTGCCAGCAACAGGGTGGGACAGCCCCAGCATTTT. Its translation is CASNRVGQPQHF. Filled out from reference TRBV2 and TRBJ1-5, the complete variable domain reads EPEVTQTPSHQVTQMGQEVILRCVPISNHLYFYWYRQILGQKVEFLVSFYNNEISEKSEIFDDQFSVERPDGSNFTLKIRSTKLEDSAMYFCASNRVGQPQHFGDGTRLSIL.

This clonotype has only a few counts. V and J are TRBV18 and TRBJ1-2; D gene uncertain. V dropped 3 bases and J dropped 3 bases, with 14 bases sitting between them. The CDR3 runs to 15 residues. Looked up from germline, CDR1 is KGHSH and CDR2 is LQKENI. The CDR3 protein is CASSPEALSHYGYTF. CDR3 sequence (DNA): TGTGCCAGCTCACCTGAGGCCCTGAGTCACTATGGCTACACCTTC.

The chain recombines TRBV28 with TRBJ1-1; D is unclear. V lost 7 bases, J lost 4 bases, and 16 bases lay in between. The V gene's germline CDR1 is MDHEN and CDR2 SYDVKM. The CDR3 loop spans 14 amino acids. CDR3 coding DNA: TGTGCCAGCACCGCCTTGGCCTTTAGCACTGAAGCTTTCTTT. This encodes CASTALAFSTEAFF. Looking up the rest from reference TRBV28 and TRBJ1-1 gives the full variable domain: DVKVTQSSRYLVKRTGEKVFLECVQDMDHENMFWYRQDPGLGLRLIYFSYDVKMKEKGDIPEGYSVSREKKERFSLILESASTNQTSMYLCASTALAFSTEAFFGQGTRLTVV.

This clonotype has more than one count but fewer than ten. The rearrangement joins TRBV10-1 to TRBJ2-2; D not resolved. This CDR3 is built from 14 residues. CDR1 and CDR2 (germline): WNHNN, SYGVQD (reference sequence). The V end lost 11 bases, the J end lost 3 bases, and 16 bases lay between the germline ends. In nucleotides, the CDR3 is TGCGCCGGGCCGCCAAGGCTGGACACCGGGGAGCTGTTTTTT. The encoded protein is CAGPPRLDTGELFF.

This clonotype was counted ten times or more. The V and J genes are TRBV6-2 or TRBV6-3 and TRBJ2-7, with a tentative D call TRBD2 (6 bases). Germline assignment: CDR1 MNHEY and CDR2 SVGEGT. The germline V and J ends were trimmed by 7 bases and 6 bases, with 19 bases remaining between them. CDR3 length: 14 amino acids. The CDR3 DNA reads TGTGCCAGCACCACGGGACTCACCTTCGGCGAGCAGTACTTC. It encodes CASTTGLTFGEQYF.

The J gene is TRBJ2-3, the V gene TRBV20-1; D is possibly TRBD2 (6 bases). V lost 1 base, J lost 0 bases, and 17 bases lay in between. Looked up from germline, CDR1 is DFQATT and CDR2 is SNEGSKA (reference sequence). CDR3 length: 17 amino acids. The CDR3 nucleotides are TGCAGTGCTAGAGTCGGGGGAGGTAGCTCTAGCACAGATACGCAGTATTTT. Protein: CSARVGGGSSSTDTQYF.